The 28 T cell receptor beta chains listed next were all sequenced from one sample in a study of response to subunit inactivated influenza vaccine. TCRdb ran MiXCR on the RT-PCR reads and lists one entry per CDR3 protein. The profile shows 450,000 to 700,000 distinct CDR3 sequences, around 15% of them singletons. Sequenced material: PBMCs from blood, taken 12 days after vaccination. All receptors come from a man in his forties or fifties who received an inactivated influenza vaccine.

This clonotype was recorded a few times. The chain couples TRBV12-3 or TRBV12-4 to TRBJ1-4, with TRBD1 as a possible D gene (6 bases). The V and J ends lost 6 bases and 10 bases respectively, with 15 bases between them. The CDR3 extends over 13 amino acids. The CDR3 bases are TGTGCCAGCAGGGGGGCAGGTGAGGGAAAACTGTTTTTT. Its translation: CASRGAGEGKLFF.

There are many counts of this clonotype. The gene calls are TRBV4-3 and TRBJ2-1; D is tentatively TRBD1 or TRBD2 (5 bases each). V was trimmed by 4 bases and J by 6 bases, leaving 19 bases between them. Germline CDR1 reads LGHNA; CDR2 reads YSLEER. This CDR3 comprises 16 residues. The CDR3 sequence is CASSPRIRMGRNEQFF. CDR3 sequence (DNA): TGCGCCAGCAGCCCCCGAATAAGGATGGGACGCAATGAGCAGTTCTTC.

The rearrangement joins TRBV6-1 to TRBJ2-1; possibly TRBD1 or TRBD2 for D (5 bases each). Germline CDR1 is MNHNS and CDR2 is SASEGT. The ends were cut back, 5 bases at V and 15 bases at J, with 20 bases in the middle. CDR3 length equals 13 residues. This CDR3 is CASSPGPSGDAFF. Here the CDR3 DNA reads TGTGCCAGCAGTCCCGGCCCCTCTGGGGACGCGTTCTTC.

This clonotype has just a few counts. The V call is TRBV4-1, the J call TRBJ1-5; D is unclear. CDR1 is MGHRA and CDR2 is YSYEKL in the germline V gene. V was cut by 0 bases and J by 3 bases, with 12 bases left in between. This CDR3 is built from 16 residues. The CDR3 coding sequence is TGCGCCAGCAGCCAAGAACTGACCGTCCCCAATCAGCCCCAGCATTTT. This sequence encodes CASSQELTVPNQPQHF.

This clonotype was seen only a few times. The chain uses TRBV7-2 and TRBJ1-4; D gene uncertain. The V gene's germline CDR1 is SGHTA and CDR2 FQGNSA. V shed 2 bases and J shed 8 bases, with 9 bases lying between them. The CDR3 consists of 13 residues. CDR3: CASSLLDGEKLFF. CDR3 bases: TGTGCCAGCAGCTTATTGGACGGGGAAAAACTGTTTTTT.

The CDR3 DNA follows: TGTGCCAGCAGTGAGGTACAGGCGAGCCGAGCTGAAGCTTTCTTT. As protein: CASSEVQASRAEAFF. This rearrangement joins TRBV2 to TRBJ1-1; D might be TRBD1 (5 bases). CDR1 and CDR2 (germline): SNHLY, FYNNEI. V lost 3 bases, J lost 6 bases, and 17 bases lay in between. The CDR3 has 15 amino acids.

This clonotype occurred a few times. The gene calls are TRBV30 and TRBJ2-7; a weak D match, TRBD1 (6 bases). Germline loops: CDR1 GTSNPN, CDR2 SVGIG (reference sequence). The CDR3 consists of 13 residues. V shed 1 base and J shed 9 bases, with 16 bases lying between them. DNA for the CDR3: TGTGCCTGGAGTGGGACAGCAGGGTCTGGGCAGTACTTC. Protein product: CAWSGTAGSGQYF.

V usage is TRBV5-1 and J usage is TRBJ2-3; D gene uncertain. The CDR3 loop spans 16 amino acids. Deletions cut 5 bases from V and 2 bases from J, with 18 bases between. CDR1 SGHRS and CDR2 YFSETQ come from the germline V gene. CDR3 residues: CASSRDLGYPTDTQYF. In DNA form, the CDR3 reads TGCGCCAGCAGTCGCGACTTAGGTTATCCCACAGATACGCAGTATTTT. The entire variable domain, with the rest obtained from reference TRBV5-1 and TRBJ2-3, is as follows: KAGVTQTPRYLIKTRGQQVTLSCSPISGHRSVSWYQQTPGQGLQFLFEYFSETQRNKGNFPGRFSGRQFSNSRSEMNVSTLELGDSALYLCASSRDLGYPTDTQYFGPGTRLTVL.

This clonotype was seen at least ten times. V and J are TRBV6-2 or TRBV6-3 and TRBJ2-2; D unresolved. V lost 0 bases, J lost 3 bases, and 5 bases lay in between. The CDR3 consists of 14 residues. CDR1 and CDR2 (germline): MNHEY, SVGEGT. CDR3 nucleotide sequence: TGTGCCAGCAGTTACTCGATAGACACCGGGGAGCTGTTTTTT. Residues: CASSYSIDTGELFF.

This clonotype was seen a handful of times. This chain connects TRBV20-1 to TRBJ2-7; no reliable D call. Trimming cost V 6 bases and J 7 bases, with 13 bases left between them. This CDR3 is built from 11 residues. Germline V CDR1 and CDR2: DFQATT, SNEGSKA (reference sequence). The CDR3: CSAHLVGEQYF. In nucleotides, the CDR3 is TGCAGTGCCCACCTGGTGGGAGAGCAGTACTTC.

This clonotype was counted a few times. The chain uses TRBV6-5 and TRBJ2-7, with 10 bases identical to TRBD2. The CDR3 covers 15 residues. Trimming removed 0 bases from V and 6 bases from J; junction bases left unmatched: 5. CDR1 and CDR2 from the germline V gene are MNHEY and SVGAGI. The CDR3 spells CASSYSASGSPEQYF. The DNA for the CDR3 is TGTGCCAGCAGTTACTCGGCTAGCGGGAGCCCCGAGCAGTACTTC.

This clonotype was picked up one time. This chain connects TRBV6-1 to TRBJ1-5, with D perhaps matching TRBD1 (6 bases). Trimming pared 4 bases from V and 6 bases from J, leaving 13 bases between. There are 14 residues in the CDR3. CDR1 and CDR2 from the germline V gene are MNHNS and SASEGT. The CDR3 protein is CASSGTVGPQPQHF. CDR3 bases: TGTGCCAGCAGTGGGACAGTCGGTCCTCAGCCCCAGCATTTT.

This clonotype has just a few counts. The chain is built from TRBV20-1 and TRBJ1-2; 8 bases map to TRBD1. V dropped 0 bases and J dropped 8; count of bases not matched to a gene: 5. Germline V CDR1 and CDR2: DFQATT, SNEGSKA (reference sequence). This CDR3 spans 13 amino acids. CDR3 amino acids: CSAREQGGVGYTF. CDR3 bases: TGCAGTGCTAGAGAACAGGGGGGGGTCGGCTACACCTTC.

This clonotype was seen only a few times. The chain employs TRBV2 and TRBJ1-5; D uncertain. The CDR3 runs 12 residues. Germline V gives CDR1 SNHLY, CDR2 FYNNEI. Trimming took off 2 bases at V and 6 bases at J, with 5 bases between the two ends. CDR3 sequence reads: CASSESSQPQHF. CDR3 DNA: TGTGCCAGCAGTGAATCGAGTCAGCCCCAGCATTTT.

This rearrangement joins TRBV20-1 to TRBJ2-2, with TRBD1 identical over 8 bases. The germline CDR1 and CDR2 sequences are DFQATT and SNEGSKA (reference sequence). Unmatched junction bases numbered 21, after V lost 3 bases and J lost 6 bases. CDR3 length: 19 residues. DNA of the CDR3: TGCAGTGCTAGTGTTTGGGGACAGGCGTCGAGTAGGGGTCCCGGGGAGCTGTTTTTT. Protein sequence: CSASVWGQASSRGPGELFF.

This chain connects TRBV18 to TRBJ2-1; D perhaps matches TRBD1 (7 bases). V gave up 0 bases and J gave up 8 bases, with 17 bases separating them. From germline, CDR1 is KGHSH and CDR2 LQKENI. The CDR3 loop spans 16 amino acids. Here the CDR3 DNA reads TGTGCCAGCTCACCACCGGGCAGGGGGGTTAAATATGAGCAGTTCTTC. Translated, it gives CASSPPGRGVKYEQFF. The full variable domain, its missing parts supplied by reference TRBV18 and TRBJ2-1, is NAGVMQNPRHLVRRRGQEARLRCSPMKGHSHVYWYRQLPEEGLKFMVYLQKENIIDESGMPKERFSAEFPKEGPSILRIQQVVRGDSAAYFCASSPPGRGVKYEQFFGPGTRLTVL.

The CDR3 sequence: CASTPGTSTGELFF. The CDR3, as DNA: TGTGCCAGCACCCCCGGGACTTCCACCGGGGAGCTGTTTTTT. This chain uses TRBV9 with TRBJ2-2; TRBD2 might be the D (6 bases). Trimming removed 6 bases at V and 4 bases at J, with 13 bases between. Germline V gene sequence: CDR1 SGDLS, CDR2 YYNGEE. This CDR3 is 14 amino acids long.

The CDR3 nucleotides are TGTGCCATCATAGAAGGGTTGGGCACTGAAGCTTTCTTT. It translates to CAIIEGLGTEAFF. The chain employs TRBV10-3 and TRBJ1-1, with D uncertain. Trimming removed 7 bases from V and 4 bases from J, with 13 bases in between. This CDR3 is 13 amino acids long. CDR1 is ENHRY and CDR2 is SYGVKD in the germline V gene.

This clonotype was observed a handful of times. The chain joins TRBV7-8 to TRBJ1-1, with D possibly being TRBD1 (5 bases). From germline, CDR1 is SGHVS and CDR2 FQNEAQ. V was trimmed by 3 bases and J by 8 bases, leaving 13 bases between them. This CDR3 comprises 13 residues. CDR3 in amino acids: CASSLDTFGEAFF. Here the CDR3 DNA reads TGTGCCAGCAGCTTGGACACGTTTGGGGAAGCTTTCTTT.

The rearrangement links TRBV11-3 to TRBJ2-1; D not certain. CDR3 length equals 18 residues. The V end lost 1 base, the J end lost 0 bases, and 16 bases lay between the germline ends. In germline, CDR1 is SGHNT, CDR2 YENEEA. This chain's CDR3 is CASSLGRHRTSSYNEQFF. The CDR3 coding sequence is TGTGCCAGCAGCTTAGGTCGGCACAGAACCAGCTCCTACAATGAGCAGTTCTTC.

The V and J genes are TRBV5-1 and TRBJ1-3; D is perhaps TRBD1 (5 bases). CDR1 and CDR2 (germline): SGHRS, YFSETQ. The ends were cut back, 4 bases at V and 2 bases at J, with 16 bases in the middle. The CDR3 contains 16 residues. The CDR3 DNA follows: TGCGCCAGCAGCCCACTTATCGGACAAACTGGAAACACCATATATTTT. Protein: CASSPLIGQTGNTIYF.

The chain joins TRBV7-8 to TRBJ2-4, with D possibly TRBD1 on 5 matching bases. The CDR3 is made up of 17 amino acids. Per germline, CDR1 SGHVS and CDR2 FQNEAQ. The V gene lost 5 bases and the J gene lost 0 bases, with 17 bases spanning the gap. The CDR3 DNA sequence: TGTGCCAGCAGCCAGGGTGGGCAGAGTATAGCCAAAAACATTCAGTACTTC. Translation: CASSQGGQSIAKNIQYF.

The sample holds a few counts of this clonotype. The rearrangement joins TRBV12-3 or TRBV12-4 to TRBJ2-7, with 8 bases identical to TRBD1. The V and J ends lost 8 bases and 2 bases, in that order; junction bases with no gene match: 8. The CDR3 extends over 14 amino acids. CDR3 protein: CASGETGAPYEQYF. CDR3 DNA sequence: TGTGCCAGCGGAGAGACAGGGGCCCCCTACGAGCAGTACTTC.

This clonotype has a handful of counts. This chain connects TRBV2 to TRBJ1-5, with 9 nucleotides matching TRBD1. Trimming took 4 bases from V and 1 from J; bases not matched to a gene: 5. This CDR3 contains 16 residues. The germline CDR1 and CDR2 sequences are SNHLY and FYNNEI. The CDR3 DNA is TGTGCCAGCAGTGGGGACAGGGAGTCGAGCAATCAGCCCCAGCATTTT. Translated: CASSGDRESSNQPQHF.

This rearrangement joins TRBV24-1 to TRBJ2-3; D possibly matches TRBD1 or TRBD2 (5 bases each). The germline V gene encodes CDR1 KGHDR and CDR2 SFDVKD. The CDR3 runs to 15 residues. V was trimmed by 4 bases and J by 2 bases, leaving 12 bases between them. The CDR3 protein is CATSDSGTSTDTQYF. DNA for the CDR3: TGTGCCACCAGTGACTCCGGGACGTCCACAGATACGCAGTATTTT.

The gene calls are TRBV28 and TRBJ2-7; 7 bases match TRBD1. V trimming: 6 bases; J trimming: 2 bases; junction bases outside the gene matches: 13. The CDR3 loop spans 16 amino acids. Germline V gene data show CDR1 as MDHEN and CDR2 as SYDVKM. CDR3 region: CASRPPSTGFAYEQYF. The CDR3 coding sequence is TGTGCCAGCAGACCGCCGTCGACAGGGTTCGCCTACGAGCAGTACTTC.

The chain carries TRBV29-1 and TRBJ1-2, with no clear D. This CDR3 has 14 amino acids. V was pared by 7 bases and J by 0 bases, with 15 bases between. CDR1 is SQVTM, CDR2 ANQGSEA, per germline. The CDR3 nucleotides read TGCAGCGCCGGTGAGATACTATCTAACTATGGCTACACCTTC. Translation: CSAGEILSNYGYTF.

Only a few counts were recorded for this clonotype. The chain recombines TRBV10-3 with TRBJ2-5, with 13 bases identical to TRBD2. With 3 bases clipped from V and 2 bases from J, the junction kept 6 bases outside the gene matches. Germline V gene sequence: CDR1 ENHRY, CDR2 SYGVKD. This CDR3 spans 17 amino acids. CDR3 nucleotides: TGTGCCATCAGTGAACGACTAGCGGGGGGTACGCAAGAGACCCAGTACTTC. This encodes CAISERLAGGTQETQYF.